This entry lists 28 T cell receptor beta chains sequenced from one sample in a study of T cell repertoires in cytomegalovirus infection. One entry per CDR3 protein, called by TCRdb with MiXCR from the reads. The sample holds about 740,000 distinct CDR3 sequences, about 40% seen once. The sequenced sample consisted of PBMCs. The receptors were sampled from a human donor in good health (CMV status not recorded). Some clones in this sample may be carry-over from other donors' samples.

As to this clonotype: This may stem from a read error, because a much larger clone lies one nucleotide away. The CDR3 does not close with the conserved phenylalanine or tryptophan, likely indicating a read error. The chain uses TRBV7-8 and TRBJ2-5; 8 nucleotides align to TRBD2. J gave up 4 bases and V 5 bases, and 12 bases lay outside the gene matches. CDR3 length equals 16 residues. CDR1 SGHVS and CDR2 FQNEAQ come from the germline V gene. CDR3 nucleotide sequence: TGTGCCAGCAGCCCTGGAGCTAGCGGGTTTGTAGAGACCCAGTACTTA. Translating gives CASSPGASGFVETQYL.

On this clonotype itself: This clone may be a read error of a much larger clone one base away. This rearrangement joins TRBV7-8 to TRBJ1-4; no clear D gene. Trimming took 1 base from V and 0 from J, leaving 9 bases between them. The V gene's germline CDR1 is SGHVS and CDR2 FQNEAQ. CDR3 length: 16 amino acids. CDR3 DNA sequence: TGTGCCAGCAGCTTAGTCCGGGAAGCAACTAATGAAAAACTGTTTTTT. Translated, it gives CASSLVREATNEKLFF.

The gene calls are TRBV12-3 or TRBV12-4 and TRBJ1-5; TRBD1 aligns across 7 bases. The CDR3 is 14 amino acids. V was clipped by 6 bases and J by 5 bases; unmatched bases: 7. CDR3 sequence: CASRPGTAHQPQHF. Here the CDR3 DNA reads TGTGCCAGCAGACCTGGGACAGCCCATCAGCCCCAGCATTTT.

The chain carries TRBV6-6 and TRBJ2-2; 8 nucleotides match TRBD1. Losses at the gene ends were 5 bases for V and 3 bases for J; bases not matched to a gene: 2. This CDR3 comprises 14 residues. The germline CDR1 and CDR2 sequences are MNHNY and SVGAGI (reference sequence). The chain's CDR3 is CASSVGQDTGELFF. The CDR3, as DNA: TGTGCCAGCAGTGTGGGACAGGACACCGGGGAGCTGTTTTTT.

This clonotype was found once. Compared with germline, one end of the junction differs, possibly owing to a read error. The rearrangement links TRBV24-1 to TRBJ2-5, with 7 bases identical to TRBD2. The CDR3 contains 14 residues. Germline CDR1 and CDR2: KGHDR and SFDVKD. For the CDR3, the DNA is TGTGCCACCAGTGATTCGACTAGCTGGGAGACCCAGGACTTC. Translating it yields CATSDSTSWETQDF.

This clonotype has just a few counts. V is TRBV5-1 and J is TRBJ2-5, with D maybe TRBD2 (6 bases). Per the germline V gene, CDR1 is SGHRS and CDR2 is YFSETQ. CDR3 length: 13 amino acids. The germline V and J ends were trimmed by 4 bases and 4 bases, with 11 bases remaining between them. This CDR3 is CASSPQTRETQYF. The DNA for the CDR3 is TGCGCCAGCAGCCCCCAGACTAGAGAGACCCAGTACTTC.

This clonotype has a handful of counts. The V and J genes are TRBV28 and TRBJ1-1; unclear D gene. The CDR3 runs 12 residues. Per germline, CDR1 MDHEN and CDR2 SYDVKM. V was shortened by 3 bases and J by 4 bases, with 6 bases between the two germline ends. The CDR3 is CASSFLSTEAFF. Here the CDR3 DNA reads TGTGCCAGCAGTTTTTTGTCCACTGAAGCTTTCTTT.

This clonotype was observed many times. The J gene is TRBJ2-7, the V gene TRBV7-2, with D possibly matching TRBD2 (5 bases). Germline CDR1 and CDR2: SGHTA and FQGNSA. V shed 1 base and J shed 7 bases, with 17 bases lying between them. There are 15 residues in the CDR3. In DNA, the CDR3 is TGTGCCAGCAGCTTAGAGCGGACCCCCTACGGTGAGCAGTACTTC. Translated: CASSLERTPYGEQYF. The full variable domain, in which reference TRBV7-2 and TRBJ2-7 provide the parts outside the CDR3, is GAGVSQSPSNKVTEKGKDVELRCDPISGHTALYWYRQSLGQGLEFLIYFQGNSAPDKSGLPSDRFSAERTGGSVSTLTIQRTQQEDSAVYLCASSLERTPYGEQYFGPGTRLTVT.

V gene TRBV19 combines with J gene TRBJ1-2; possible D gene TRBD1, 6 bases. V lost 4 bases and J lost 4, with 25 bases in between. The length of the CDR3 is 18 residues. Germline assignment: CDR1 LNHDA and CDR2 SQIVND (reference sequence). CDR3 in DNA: TGTGCCAGTAGTACGCTCAGAGCAGGGGAGAGTATAAGCTATGGCTACACCTTC. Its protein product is CASSTLRAGESISYGYTF.

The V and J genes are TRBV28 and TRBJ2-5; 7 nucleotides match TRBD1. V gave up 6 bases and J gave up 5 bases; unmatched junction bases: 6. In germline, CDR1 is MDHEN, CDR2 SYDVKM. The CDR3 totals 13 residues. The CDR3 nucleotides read TGTGCCAGCAGGACAGGGTGGAAGGAGACCCAGTACTTC. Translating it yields CASRTGWKETQYF.

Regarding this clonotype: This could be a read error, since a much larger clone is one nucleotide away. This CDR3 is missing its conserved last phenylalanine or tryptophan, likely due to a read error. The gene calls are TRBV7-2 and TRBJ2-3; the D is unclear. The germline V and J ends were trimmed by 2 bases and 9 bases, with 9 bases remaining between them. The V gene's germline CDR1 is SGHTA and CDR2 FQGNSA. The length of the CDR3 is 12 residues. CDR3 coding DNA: TGTGCCAGCAGCTTACGCAGTGGCACGCAGTATTTA. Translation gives CASSLRSGTQYL.

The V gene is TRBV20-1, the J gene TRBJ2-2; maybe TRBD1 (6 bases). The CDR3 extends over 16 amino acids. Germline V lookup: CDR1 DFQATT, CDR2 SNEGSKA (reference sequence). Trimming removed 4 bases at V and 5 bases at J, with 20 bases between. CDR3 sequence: CSATNTGRRNTGELFF. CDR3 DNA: TGCAGTGCTACCAACACAGGGAGAAGAAATACCGGGGAGCTGTTTTTT.

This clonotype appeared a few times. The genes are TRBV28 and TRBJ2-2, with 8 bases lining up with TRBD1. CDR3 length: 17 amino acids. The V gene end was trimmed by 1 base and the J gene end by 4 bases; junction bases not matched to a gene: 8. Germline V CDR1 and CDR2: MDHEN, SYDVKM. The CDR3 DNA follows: TGTGCCAGCAGTTTATTGTCAGGGGGCCTTAGCACCGGGGAGCTGTTTTTT. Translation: CASSLLSGGLSTGELFF.

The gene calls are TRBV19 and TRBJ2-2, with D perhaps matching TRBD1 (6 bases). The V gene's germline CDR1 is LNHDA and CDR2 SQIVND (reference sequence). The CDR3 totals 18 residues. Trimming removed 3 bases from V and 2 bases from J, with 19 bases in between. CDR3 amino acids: CASSILAAAGANTGELFF. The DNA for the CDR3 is TGTGCCAGTAGTATCTTGGCAGCGGCAGGGGCCAACACCGGGGAGCTGTTTTTT. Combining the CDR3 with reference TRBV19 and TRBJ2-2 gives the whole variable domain DGGITQSPKYLFRKEGQNVTLSCEQNLNHDAMYWYRQDPGQGLRLIYYSQIVNDFQKGDIAEGYSVSREKKESFPLTVTSAQKNPTAFYLCASSILAAAGANTGELFFGEGSRLTVL.

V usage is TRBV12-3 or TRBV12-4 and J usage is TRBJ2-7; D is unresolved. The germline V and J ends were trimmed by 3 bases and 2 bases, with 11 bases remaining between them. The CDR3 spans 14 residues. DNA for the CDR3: TGTGCCAGCAGTTTCCGTGGAAGGACCTACGAGCAGTACTTC. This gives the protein CASSFRGRTYEQYF.

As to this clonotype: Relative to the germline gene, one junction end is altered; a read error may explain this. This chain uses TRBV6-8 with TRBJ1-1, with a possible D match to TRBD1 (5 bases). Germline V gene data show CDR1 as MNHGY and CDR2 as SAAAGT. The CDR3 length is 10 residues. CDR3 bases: TGTGTCAGCCGGGACGTAGAAGCTTTCTTT. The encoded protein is CVSRDVEAFF.

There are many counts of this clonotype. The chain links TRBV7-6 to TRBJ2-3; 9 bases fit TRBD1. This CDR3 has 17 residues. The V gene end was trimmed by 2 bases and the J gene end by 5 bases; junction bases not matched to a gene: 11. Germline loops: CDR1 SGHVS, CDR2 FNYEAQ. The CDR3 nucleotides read TGTGCCAGCAGCTTAAACCGCGGGACAGGGCTCAAAGATACGCAGTATTTT. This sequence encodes CASSLNRGTGLKDTQYF. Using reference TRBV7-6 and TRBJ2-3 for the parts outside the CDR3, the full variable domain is GAGVSQSPRYKVTKRGQDVALRCDPISGHVSLYWYRQALGQGPEFLTYFNYEAQQDKSGLPNDRFSAERPEGSISTLTIQRTEQRDSAMYRCASSLNRGTGLKDTQYFGPGTRLTVL.

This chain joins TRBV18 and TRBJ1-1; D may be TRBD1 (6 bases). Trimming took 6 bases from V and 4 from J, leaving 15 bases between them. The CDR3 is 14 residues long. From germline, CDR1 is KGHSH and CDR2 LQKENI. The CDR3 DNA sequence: TGTGCCAGCTCTCAACAGGGTACCGGCACTGAAGCTTTCTTT. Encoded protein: CASSQQGTGTEAFF.

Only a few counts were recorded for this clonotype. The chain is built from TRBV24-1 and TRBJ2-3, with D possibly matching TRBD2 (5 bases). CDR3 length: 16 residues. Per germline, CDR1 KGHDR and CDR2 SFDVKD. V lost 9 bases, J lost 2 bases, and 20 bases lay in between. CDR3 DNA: TGTGCCACCTCGTCTCCGACTATTGGTCTCACAGATACGCAGTATTTT. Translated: CATSSPTIGLTDTQYF.

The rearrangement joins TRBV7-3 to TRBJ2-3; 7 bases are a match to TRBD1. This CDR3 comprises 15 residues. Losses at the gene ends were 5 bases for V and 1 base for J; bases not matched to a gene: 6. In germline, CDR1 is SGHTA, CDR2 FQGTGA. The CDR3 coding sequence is TGTGCCAGCAGCCTCAGGGGGTGGGGCACAGATACGCAGTATTTT. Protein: CASSLRGWGTDTQYF.

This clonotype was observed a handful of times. The CDR3 DNA reads TGCGCCAGCAGCCAAGAATCCGCAGGGCCAAACTTCGGCCAGCCCCAGCATTTT. Amino acid sequence: CASSQESAGPNFGQPQHF. The V gene is TRBV4-1, the J gene TRBJ1-5; weak D call: TRBD1 (5 bases). Germline V lookup: CDR1 MGHRA, CDR2 YSYEKL. V lost 0 bases and J lost 7, with 22 bases in between. The CDR3 totals 18 residues.

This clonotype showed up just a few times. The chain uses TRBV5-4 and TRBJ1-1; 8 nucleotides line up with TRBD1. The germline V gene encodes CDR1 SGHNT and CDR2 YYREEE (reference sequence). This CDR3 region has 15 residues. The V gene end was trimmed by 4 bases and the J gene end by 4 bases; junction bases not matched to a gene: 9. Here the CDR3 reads CASSQKRQGTTEAFF. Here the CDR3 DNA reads TGTGCCAGCAGCCAAAAAAGACAGGGGACCACTGAAGCTTTCTTT.

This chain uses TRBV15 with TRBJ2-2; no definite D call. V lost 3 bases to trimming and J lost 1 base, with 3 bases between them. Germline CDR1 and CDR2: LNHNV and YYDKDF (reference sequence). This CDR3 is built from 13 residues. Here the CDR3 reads CATSSWNTGELFF. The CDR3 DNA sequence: TGTGCCACCAGCAGTTGGAACACCGGGGAGCTGTTTTTT.

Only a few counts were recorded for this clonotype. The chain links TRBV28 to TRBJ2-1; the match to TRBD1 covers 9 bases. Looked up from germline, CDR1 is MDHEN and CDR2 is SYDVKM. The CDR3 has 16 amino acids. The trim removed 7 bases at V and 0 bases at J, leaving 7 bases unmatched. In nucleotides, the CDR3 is TGTGCCAGCATCGACAGGGGGAAGGGCTCCTACAATGAGCAGTTCTTC. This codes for CASIDRGKGSYNEQFF. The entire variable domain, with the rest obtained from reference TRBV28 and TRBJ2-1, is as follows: DVKVTQSSRYLVKRTGEKVFLECVQDMDHENMFWYRQDPGLGLRLIYFSYDVKMKEKGDIPEGYSVSREKKERFSLILESASTNQTSMYLCASIDRGKGSYNEQFFGPGTRLTVL.

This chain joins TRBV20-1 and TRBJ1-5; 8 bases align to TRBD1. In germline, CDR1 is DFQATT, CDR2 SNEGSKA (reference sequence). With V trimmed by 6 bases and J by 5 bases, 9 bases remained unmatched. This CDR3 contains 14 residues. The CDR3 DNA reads TGCAGTGCCCCCACCGACAGGGGCGATCAGCCCCAGCATTTT. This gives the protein CSAPTDRGDQPQHF.

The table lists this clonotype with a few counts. CDR3 sequence (DNA): TGTGCCAGCAGTATTATAACTTCGGGGGGAAATGAGCAGTTCTTC. It encodes CASSIITSGGNEQFF. This sequence joins TRBV7-8 and TRBJ2-1; 7 nucleotides align to TRBD2. The CDR3 is 15 amino acids. Germline-derived CDR1 and CDR2 are SGHVS and FQNEAQ. V dropped 6 bases and J dropped 7; count of bases not matched to a gene: 12.

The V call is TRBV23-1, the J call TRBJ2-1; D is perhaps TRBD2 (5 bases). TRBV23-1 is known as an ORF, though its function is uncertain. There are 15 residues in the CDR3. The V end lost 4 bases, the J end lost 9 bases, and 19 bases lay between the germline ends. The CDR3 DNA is TGCGCCAGCAGTCGGCCAATCGGGGATATGATTGAGCAGTTCTTC. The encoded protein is CASSRPIGDMIEQFF.

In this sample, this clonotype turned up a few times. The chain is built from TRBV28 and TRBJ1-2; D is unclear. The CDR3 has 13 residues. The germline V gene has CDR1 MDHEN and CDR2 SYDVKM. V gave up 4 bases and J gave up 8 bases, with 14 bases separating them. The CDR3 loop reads CASSSPTTAGYTF. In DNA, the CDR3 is TGTGCCAGCAGTTCGCCAACGACGGCGGGCTACACCTTC.